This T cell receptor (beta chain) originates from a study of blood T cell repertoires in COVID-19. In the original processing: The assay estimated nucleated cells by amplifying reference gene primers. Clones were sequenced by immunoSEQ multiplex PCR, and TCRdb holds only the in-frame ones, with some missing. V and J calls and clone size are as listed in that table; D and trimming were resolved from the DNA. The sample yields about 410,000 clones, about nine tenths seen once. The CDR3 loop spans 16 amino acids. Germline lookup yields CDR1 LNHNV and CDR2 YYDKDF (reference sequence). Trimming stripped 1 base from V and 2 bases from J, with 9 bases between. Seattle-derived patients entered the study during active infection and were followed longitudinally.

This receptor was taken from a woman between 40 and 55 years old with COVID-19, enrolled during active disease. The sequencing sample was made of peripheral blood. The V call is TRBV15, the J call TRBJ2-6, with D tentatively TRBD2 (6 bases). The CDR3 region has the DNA TGTGCCACCAGCAGAGGGGAGGCCACTGGGGCCAACGTCCTGACTTTC. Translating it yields CATSRGEATGANVLTF. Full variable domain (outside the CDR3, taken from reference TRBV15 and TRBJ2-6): DAMVIQNPRYQVTQFGKPVTLSCSQTLNHNVMYWYQQKSSQAPKLLFHYYDKDFNNEADTPDNFQSRRPNTSFCFLDIRSPGLGDTAMYLCATSRGEATGANVLTFGAGSRLTVL.